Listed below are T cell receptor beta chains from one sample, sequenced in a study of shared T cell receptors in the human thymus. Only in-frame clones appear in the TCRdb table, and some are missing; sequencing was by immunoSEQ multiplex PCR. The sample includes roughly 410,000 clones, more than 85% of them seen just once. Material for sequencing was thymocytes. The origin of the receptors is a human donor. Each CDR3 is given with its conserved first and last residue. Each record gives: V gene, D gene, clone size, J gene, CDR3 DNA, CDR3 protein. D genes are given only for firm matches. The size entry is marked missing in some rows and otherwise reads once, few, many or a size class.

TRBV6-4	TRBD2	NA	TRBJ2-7	TGTGCCAGACTAGGGACTAGCGGGAGCGGCGAGCAGTACTTC	CARLGTSGSGEQYF
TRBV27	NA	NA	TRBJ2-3	TGTGCCAGCACCCCAAGGCGGCTAGCGACCACAGATACGCAGTATTTT	CASTPRRLATTDTQYF
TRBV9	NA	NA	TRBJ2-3	TGTGCCAGCAGCGTAGGAGGGGCCGGCACAGATACGCAGTATTTT	CASSVGGAGTDTQYF
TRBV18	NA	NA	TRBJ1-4	TGTGCCAGCTCACCGCTTCAGGGAGGGGATGAAAAACTGTTTTTT	CASSPLQGGDEKLFF
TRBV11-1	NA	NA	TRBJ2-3	TGTGCCAGCAGCTTAATTTGGGGCGGATTCACAGATACGCAGTATTTT	CASSLIWGGFTDTQYF
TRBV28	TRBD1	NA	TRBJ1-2	TGTGCCAGCAGTACGGGGACAGCGAAATATGGCTACACCTTC	CASSTGTAKYGYTF
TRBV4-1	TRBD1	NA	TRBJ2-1	TGCGCCAGCAGCCACGATAGGGTGGGACAGAGGAACAATGAGCAGTTCTTC	CASSHDRVGQRNNEQFF
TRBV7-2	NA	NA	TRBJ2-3	TGTGCCAGCAGCCAAAACAGGGTCCGATACACAGATACGCAGTATTTT	CASSQNRVRYTDTQYF
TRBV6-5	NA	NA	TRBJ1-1	TGTGCCAGCAGTTACTCCAAAGACGGGAACACTGAAGCTTTCTTT	CASSYSKDGNTEAFF
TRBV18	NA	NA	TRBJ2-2	TGTGCCAGCTCACCACAGGGCACCTACCCATCGTCCGGGGAGCTGTTTTTT	CASSPQGTYPSSGELFF
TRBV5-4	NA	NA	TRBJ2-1	TGTGCCAGCAGTCTAGCGGGACAGGGATCCGATGAGCAGTTCTTC	CASSLAGQGSDEQFF
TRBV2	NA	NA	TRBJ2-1	TGTGCCGCCCGTAGCGTATCCTACAATGAGCAGTTCTTC	CAARSVSYNEQFF
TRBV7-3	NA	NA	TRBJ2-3	TGTGCCAGCAGCTTAAGCCCTGCTAGCACAGATACGCAGTATTTT	CASSLSPASTDTQYF
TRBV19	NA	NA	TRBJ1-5	TGTGCCAGTAGTAGGGTGAGGGAGGGTGATCAGCCCCAGCATTTT	CASSRVREGDQPQHF
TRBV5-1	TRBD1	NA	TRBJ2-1	TGCGCCAGCCACGGACAGGGATTTTACAATGAGCAGTTCTTC	CASHGQGFYNEQFF
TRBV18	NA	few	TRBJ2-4	TGTGCCAGCTCACCACTGGGTGTCCAGGGGTCGGGCAGAGCCAAAAACATTCAGTACTTC	CASSPLGVQGSGRAKNIQYF
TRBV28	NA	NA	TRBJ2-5	TGTGCCAGCAGTTTAGAGGACGAGGAGACCCAGTACTTC	CASSLEDEETQYF
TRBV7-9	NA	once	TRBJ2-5	TGTGCCAGCAGCCCCCTTTCGAGCGGGAAGACAGGTGGGGGAAAGACCCAGTACTTC	CASSPLSSGKTGGGKTQYF
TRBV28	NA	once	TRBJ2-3	TGTGCCAGCAGTCTCCAAGGGCAATCCTACAGGCAGTATTTT	CASSLQGQSYRQYF
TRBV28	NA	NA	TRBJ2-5	TGTGCCAGCAGTTTACAGATGTACCAAGAGACCCAGTACTTC	CASSLQMYQETQYF
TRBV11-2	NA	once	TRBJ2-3	TGTGCCAGCAGCTACCAAAAAATCAACTCCACAGATACGCAGTATTTT	CASSYQKINSTDTQYF
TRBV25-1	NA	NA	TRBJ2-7	TGTGCCAGCAGTGAAGCCCACGAGCAGTACTTC	CASSEAHEQYF
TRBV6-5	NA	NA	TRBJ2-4	TGTGCCAGCACCCCAGGTGCAGCCGCCAAAAACATTCAGTACTTC	CASTPGAAAKNIQYF
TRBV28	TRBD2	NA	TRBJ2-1	TGTGCCAGCAATAATGATCAGACTAGCGGACCCTACAATGAGCAGTTCTTC	CASNNDQTSGPYNEQFF
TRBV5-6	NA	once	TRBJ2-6	TGTGCCAGCAGCTTACAAAGAGACACGATCCCTGGGGCCAACGTCCTGACTTTC	CASSLQRDTIPGANVLTF
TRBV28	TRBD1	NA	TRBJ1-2	TGTGCCAGCAGTCGGGGATCCAGGGGGCGCGGCTACACCTTC	CASSRGSRGRGYTF
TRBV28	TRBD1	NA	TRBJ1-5	TGTGCCAGCAGTTTTTTAATTTCGGGCAGGGGGCCTTATAGCAATCAGCCCCAGCATTTT	CASSFLISGRGPYSNQPQHF
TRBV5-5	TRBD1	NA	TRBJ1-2	TGTGCCAGCAGCACGGACAGGGGCAAGTATGGCTACACCTTC	CASSTDRGKYGYTF
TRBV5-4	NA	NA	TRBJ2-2	TGTGCCAGCAGCTTGACAGGGACCGGGGAGCTGTTTTTT	CASSLTGTGELFF
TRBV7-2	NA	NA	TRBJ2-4	TGTGCCAGCAGCTTAGCCCCCGGGCCGATAGTAGGAGCCAAAAACATTCAGTACTTC	CASSLAPGPIVGAKNIQYF
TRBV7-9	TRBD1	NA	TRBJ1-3	TGTGCCAGCAGCCCCAGGACAGGGGGAGGAAACACCATATATTTT	CASSPRTGGGNTIYF
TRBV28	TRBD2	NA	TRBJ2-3	TGTGCCAGCAGTTCGTCGACTAGCGGGAGAACGAAGGATACGCAGTATTTT	CASSSSTSGRTKDTQYF
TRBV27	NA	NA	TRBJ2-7	TGTGCCAGCAGCAACAACCCGGGACTGAAATACGAGCAGTACTTC	CASSNNPGLKYEQYF
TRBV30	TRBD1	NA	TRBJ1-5	TGTGCCTGGAGTGTAAAGGGACAGGGGGCGAAACAGCCCCAGCATTTT	CAWSVKGQGAKQPQHF
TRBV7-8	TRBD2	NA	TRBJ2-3	TGTGCCAGCAGCTACGAGGAGCGGGAGAAGGAAACAGATACGCAGTATTTT	CASSYEEREKETDTQYF
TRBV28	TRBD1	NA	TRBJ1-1	TGTGCCAGCAGTCCCTGGACAGGGGGATCGATGAACACTGAAGCTTTCTTT	CASSPWTGGSMNTEAFF
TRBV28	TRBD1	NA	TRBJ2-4	TGTGCCAGCAGTTCTAGGACAGGGAAGATAGCCAAAAACATTCAGTACTTC	CASSSRTGKIAKNIQYF
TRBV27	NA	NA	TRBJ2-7	TGTGCCAGCAGTTTAAACTTCGCCTACGAGCAGTACTTC	CASSLNFAYEQYF
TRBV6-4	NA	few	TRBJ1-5	TGTGCCAGCAGTGACCCCACCTCAGACAATCAGCCCCAGCATTTT	CASSDPTSDNQPQHF
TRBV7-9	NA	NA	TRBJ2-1	TGTGCCAGCAGACACATGATTCGAAGGTGGGCCGCCTACAATGAGCAGTTCTTC	CASRHMIRRWAAYNEQFF
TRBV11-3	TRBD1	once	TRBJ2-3	TGTGCCAGCAGCTTGGGGGGGCTGGGACAGGGATTCACAGATACGCAGTATTTT	CASSLGGLGQGFTDTQYF
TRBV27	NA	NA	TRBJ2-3	TGTGCCAGCAGTTCTTTTAGCACAGATACGCAGTATTTT	CASSSFSTDTQYF
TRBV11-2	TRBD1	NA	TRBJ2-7	TGTGCCAGCAGCTTAGGCCGGGTAAGGGACAGATTCTACGAGCAGTACTTC	CASSLGRVRDRFYEQYF
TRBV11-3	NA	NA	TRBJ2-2	TGTGCCAGCAGCTTAAAAGGGCTGGACACCGGGGAGCTGTTTTTT	CASSLKGLDTGELFF
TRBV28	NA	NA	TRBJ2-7	TGTGCCAGCACCCCCCCCGGGGCCTACGAGCAGTACTTC	CASTPPGAYEQYF
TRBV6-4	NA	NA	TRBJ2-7	TGTGCCAGCAGGCGTTTTAGGTGCCGGCCTCCCTACGAGCAGTACTTC	CASRRFRCRPPYEQYF
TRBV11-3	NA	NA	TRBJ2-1	TGTGCCAGCAGCTTAGATCGAGGTGAGCAGTTCTTC	CASSLDRGEQFF
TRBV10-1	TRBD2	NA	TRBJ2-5	TGCGCCAGCAGTGTCCATCCCCCACTAGCGAGGCCTGGGGGGTTTAAAGAGACCCAGTACTTC	CASSVHPPLARPGGFKETQYF
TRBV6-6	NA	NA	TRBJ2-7	TGTGCCAGCAGTTACACCCTTTTCCCCTGGGAGCAGTACTTC	CASSYTLFPWEQYF
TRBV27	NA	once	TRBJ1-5	TGTGCCAGCAGCCCTATCAGGGGACGCAAACCAATAGGGGGGGGCATTCAGCCCCAGCATTTT	CASSPIRGRKPIGGGIQPQHF
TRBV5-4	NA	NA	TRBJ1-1	TGTGCCAGCAGGTCCGAAGCGATGGACACTGAAGCTTTCTTT	CASRSEAMDTEAFF
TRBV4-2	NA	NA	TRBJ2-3	TGTGCCAGCAGCCAAGGATACAGGGAGATTGCAGATACGCAGTATTTT	CASSQGYREIADTQYF
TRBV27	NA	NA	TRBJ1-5	TGTGTCACCGGCTATAGCAATCAGCCCCAGCATTTT	CVTGYSNQPQHF
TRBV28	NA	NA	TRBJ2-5	TGTGCCAGCAGTTTGTACCAGACCCAGTACTTC	CASSLYQTQYF
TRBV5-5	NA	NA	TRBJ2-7	TGTGCCAGCAGCTTTCTCTACGAGCAGTACTTC	CASSFLYEQYF